This is a list of T cell receptor beta chains from one sample in a study of CD8+CD57+ T cells in acquired aplastic anemia. TCRdb called the reads again in MiXCR, with one record for every CDR3 protein. The sample consists of about 250,000 distinct CDR3 sequences, around 45% of them appearing once. The sample was sorted CD4+, CD8+, or CD8+CD57+ T cells (not recorded which) from PBMCs. The origin of the receptors is a human donor with aplastic anemia. Both conserved end residues are part of each CDR3. Size tells how often a clone was seen (once, few, many) or the class of an expanded clone, and some rows leave it out.

many	TRBJ1-1	TRBV4-1	CASSQEPRNTEAFF
NA	TRBJ2-2	TRBV7-9	CASSLRGVDTGELFF
NA	TRBJ2-5	TRBV10-1	CASSDGRGETQYF
many	TRBJ1-6	TRBV15	CATSSPGDSSPLHF
many	TRBJ2-1	TRBV6-5	CASSYSASGHNEQFF
many	TRBJ2-1	TRBV20-1	CSARGSTDNEQFF
NA	TRBJ2-7	TRBV10-3	CAISQGSRYEQYF
NA	TRBJ2-7	TRBV6-5	CASRPGTGSYEQHF
NA	TRBJ2-7	TRBV29-1	CSVETSGYEQYF
NA	TRBJ1-2	TRBV15	CATSSRGRRGYTF
many	TRBJ2-7	TRBV28	CASSAYGTGLAYEQYF
few	TRBJ2-3	TRBV3-1	CASSQDRSSDMQYF
NA	TRBJ1-2	TRBV29-1	CSVEVQGANYGYTF
few	TRBJ1-6	TRBV20-1	CSASFGTDSSPLHF
many	TRBJ2-3	TRBV7-8	CASSLASGGTDTQYF
many	TRBJ2-7	TRBV6-5	CASSYVQGNYEQYF
many	TRBJ1-1	TRBV7-9	CASSHTPTFHTEAFF
many	TRBJ2-5	TRBV9	CASSVNGTGASSETQYF
many	TRBJ2-1	TRBV6-5	CASRIDRGIYNEQFF
many	TRBJ2-7	TRBV4-3	CASSQAKGAEQYF
few	TRBJ2-7	TRBV7-3	CASSLIPRDEQYF
NA	TRBJ2-7	TRBV7-8	CASSAPSGGDYEQYF
NA	TRBJ1-1	TRBV12-5	CASGPARGGIGAFF
NA	TRBJ2-5	TRBV27	CASSKTSGGETQYF
many	TRBJ2-3	TRBV29-1	CSGEGWQGTDTQYF
NA	TRBJ2-3	TRBV20-1	CSAEWDPSTDTQYF
NA	TRBJ2-3	TRBV2	CASMGVEGDTQYF
NA	TRBJ1-6	TRBV14	CASSQVGRPSLHF
NA	TRBJ1-2	TRBV19	CASSIKDIRDYTF
NA	TRBJ1-1	TRBV12-5	CASSMGLAGDSEAFF
many	TRBJ2-2	TRBV14	CASSHGSGRWTGELFF
many	TRBJ2-7	TRBV2	CAIVRQNYEQYF
NA	TRBJ2-7	TRBV15	CATSRDLSADGYEQYF
NA	TRBJ1-4	TRBV7-9	CASSSLGSFSPEKLFF
NA	TRBJ2-3	TRBV7-3	CASSKAGRGDTQYF
NA	TRBJ1-2	TRBV11-2	CASSPADYGYTF
NA	TRBJ2-1	TRBV19	CASSILSSEQFF
NA	TRBJ1-1	TRBV6-4	CASAGTGVWGTEAFF
NA	TRBJ1-2	TRBV20-1	CSARQGKSNYGYTF
NA	TRBJ2-6	TRBV12-3/TRBV12-4	CASSLYPGRANVLTF
once	TRBJ1-1	TRBV24-1	CATSDPKDPNTEAFF
few	TRBJ2-1	TRBV30	CAWAPGIGDEQFF
many	TRBJ2-2	TRBV7-9	CASSPAGTNTGELFF
many	TRBJ2-2	TRBV5-1	CASSLEGSAGELFF
many	TRBJ2-1	TRBV7-3	CASSATATGPHSYNEQFF
NA	TRBJ1-6	TRBV15	CATSREEGDSPLHF
many	TRBJ1-1	TRBV7-6	CASSPGLNTEAFF
NA	TRBJ2-7	TRBV6-1	CASSVNSGYEQYF
NA	TRBJ2-2	TRBV27	CASSLDGKSYGTGELFF
NA	TRBJ2-2	TRBV7-8	CASSLVGPSGTGELFF
many	TRBJ2-1	TRBV13	CASSSTDNEQFF
many	TRBJ2-5	TRBV19	CASSTITGTGTQETQYF
few	TRBJ2-2	TRBV5-1	CASKDPDRVGEFGELFF
few	TRBJ1-2	TRBV20-1	CSAGRGRDGYTF